These 26 T cell receptor beta chains were sequenced from one sample in a study of control samples from healthy donors and cancer patients. The data were produced by immunoSEQ multiplex PCR, yet TCRdb's version contains in-frame clones alone and is incomplete. The table lists tens of thousands of clones, 92% of them singletons, with about 1.7% in the top ten. The sample taken for sequencing was PBMCs. Receptors originate from a man aged 35 to 55 with colorectal cancer.

The chain recombines TRBV19 with TRBJ1-6; TRBD1 agrees at 7 bases. After removal of 8 bases from V and 9 bases from J, the junction contained 10 bases not matched to a gene. The V gene's germline CDR1 is LNHDA and CDR2 SQIVND (reference sequence). The CDR3 is 14 residues long. In DNA form, the CDR3 reads TGTGCCAGTTCTGGGACAGTAGGAGGTTCACCCCTCCACTTT. This encodes CASSGTVGGSPLHF.

This clone was seen only once. The same CDR3 arises from other DNA sequences in this sample as well. The chain has TRBV6-5 and TRBJ1-5; D is unresolved. This CDR3 contains 15 residues. V shed 6 bases and J shed 0 bases, with 12 bases lying between them. In germline, CDR1 is MNHEY, CDR2 SVGAGI. The DNA for the CDR3 is TGTGCCAGCAGCTTCGACGGAAATAGCAATCAGCCCCAGCATTTT. Its protein product is CASSFDGNSNQPQHF.

The table lists this clone with a count of one. J is TRBJ2-7 and V is TRBV5-1; D might be TRBD1 (5 bases). Germline V gene sequence: CDR1 SGHRS, CDR2 YFSETQ. CDR3 length: 14 amino acids. Trimming pared 5 bases from V and 5 bases from J, leaving 17 bases between. The CDR3 nucleotides are TGCGCCAGCAGTTCCTATATTCAGGGTAACGAGCAGTACTTC. Encoded protein: CASSSYIQGNEQYF.

This clone was detected once. The chain couples TRBV9 to TRBJ2-2; TRBD2 matches at 8 bases. V lost 3 bases, J lost 1 base, and 5 bases stayed unmatched. Per germline, CDR1 SGDLS and CDR2 YYNGEE. The CDR3 is 16 residues long. CDR3 residues: CASSARGGRNTGELFF. For the CDR3, the DNA is TGTGCCAGCAGCGCACGGGGGGGCCGGAACACCGGGGAGCTGTTTTTT. The variable domain in full, completed from reference TRBV9 and TRBJ2-2, reads DSGVTQTPKHLITATGQRVTLRCSPRSGDLSVYWYQQSLDQGLQFLIQYYNGEERAKGNILERFSAQQFPDLHSELNLSSLELGDSALYFCASSARGGRNTGELFFGEGSRLTVL.

The chain carries TRBV5-6 and TRBJ2-1; the match to TRBD1 covers 8 bases. The V and J ends lost 4 bases and 1 base, in that order; junction bases with no gene match: 4. CDR1 and CDR2 from the germline V gene are SGHDT and YYEEEE. The CDR3 contains 15 residues. Here the CDR3 reads CASSPGGKSYNEQFF. In nucleotides, the CDR3 is TGTGCCAGCAGCCCAGGGGGCAAGTCCTACAATGAGCAGTTCTTC.

This sequence joins TRBV4-3 and TRBJ1-5; D not certain. There are 19 residues in the CDR3. The germline V and J ends were trimmed by 3 bases and 2 bases, with 23 bases remaining between them. From germline, CDR1 is LGHNA and CDR2 YSLEER. The CDR3 protein is CASSQELLAWEVGNQPQHF. CDR3 bases: TGCGCCAGCAGCCAGGAATTGCTCGCCTGGGAGGTCGGCAATCAGCCCCAGCATTTT.

This chain uses TRBV30 with TRBJ2-6, with D possibly TRBD2 on 6 matching bases. Germline assignment: CDR1 GTSNPN and CDR2 SVGIG (reference sequence). CDR3 size: 13 residues. V lost 0 bases, J lost 13 bases, and 13 bases lay in between. CDR3 nucleotide sequence: TGTGCCTGGAGTGTGGGGGGTACCAGGGTCCTGACTTTC. Its translation is CAWSVGGTRVLTF. The full variable domain, rest sourced from reference TRBV30 and TRBJ2-6, is SQTIHQWPATLVQPVGSPLSLECTVEGTSNPNLYWYRQAAGRGLQLLFYSVGIGQISSEVPQNLSASRPQDRQFILSSKKLLLSDSGFYLCAWSVGGTRVLTFGAGSRLTVL.

The V and J genes are TRBV4-2 and TRBJ1-4; D ambiguous. The CDR3 totals 15 residues. Trimming removed 0 bases from V and 2 bases from J, with 7 bases in between. Germline lookup yields CDR1 LGHNA and CDR2 YNFKEQ. The CDR3 sequence: CASSQDIYTNEKLFF. CDR3 nucleotide sequence: TGTGCCAGCAGCCAAGATATTTATACTAATGAAAAACTGTTTTTT.

This clone turned up a few times. This chain connects TRBV14 to TRBJ1-4; no firm D call. Between the trimmed V and J ends, which lost 6 bases and 10 bases, there was a span of 12 bases. Germline lookup yields CDR1 SGHDN and CDR2 FVKESK. The length of the CDR3 is 12 residues. The CDR3 spells CASSQTGRKLFF. The CDR3 DNA sequence: TGTGCCAGCAGTCAAACCGGGCGAAAACTGTTTTTT.

This clone was counted once. This chain uses TRBV7-8 with TRBJ2-1, with TRBD2 identical over 10 bases. This CDR3 contains 18 residues. The trim removed 0 bases at V and 7 bases at J, leaving 12 bases unmatched. CDR1 and CDR2 from the germline V gene are SGHVS and FQNEAQ. As DNA, the CDR3 is TGTGCCAGCAGCTTAGCTAATAGCGGGGGGAGAGGGTTTAATGAGCAGTTCTTC. Translating it yields CASSLANSGGRGFNEQFF.

The genes are TRBV27 and TRBJ2-3; D perhaps matches TRBD1 (5 bases). V shed 2 bases and J shed 2 bases, with 8 bases lying between them. This CDR3 contains 14 residues. Germline V gene data show CDR1 as MNHEY and CDR2 as SMNVEV (reference sequence). CDR3 region: CASSLGGHTDTQYF. In DNA form, the CDR3 reads TGTGCCAGCAGTTTAGGCGGACACACAGATACGCAGTATTTT.

This rearrangement joins TRBV6-2 or TRBV6-3 to TRBJ1-1; D remains ambiguous. This CDR3 is 14 amino acids long. Between the trimmed V and J ends, which lost 5 bases and 1 base, there was a span of 11 bases. Germline V gene data show CDR1 as MNHEY and CDR2 as SVGEGT. The chain's CDR3 is CASSPLEGNTEAFF. CDR3 in DNA: TGTGCCAGCAGTCCCCTCGAGGGGAACACTGAAGCTTTCTTT.

The CDR3 nucleotides are TGTGCCAGCAGCCAAGATCAGTTCGGGCAGCGGGAGGGGGTAGGGTATGGCTACACCTTC. This gives the protein CASSQDQFGQREGVGYGYTF. The chain uses TRBV3-1 (or the pseudogene TRBV3-2) and TRBJ1-2; D perhaps matches TRBD1 (6 bases). Trimming took 0 bases from V and 5 from J, leaving 28 bases between them. Germline CDR1 reads LGHDT; CDR2 reads YNNKEL (reference sequence). CDR3 length equals 20 residues.

The chain has TRBV7-2 and TRBJ2-2, with D hard to call. CDR1 and CDR2 (germline): SGHTA, FQGNSA. The V end lost 5 bases, the J end lost 3 bases, and 7 bases lay between the germline ends. This CDR3 has 13 residues. CDR3 loop: CASSTGYTGELFF. CDR3 DNA: TGTGCCAGCAGCACTGGGTACACCGGGGAGCTGTTTTTT.

J is TRBJ1-1 and V is TRBV27; TRBD1 matches at 9 bases. J was trimmed by 1 base and V by 4 bases; bases with no gene match: 10. The V gene's germline CDR1 is MNHEY and CDR2 SMNVEV (reference sequence). The CDR3 has 17 residues. CDR3 region: CASSSYRGRIGNTEAFF. The CDR3 DNA follows: TGTGCCAGCAGTTCATACAGGGGGCGCATAGGGAACACTGAAGCTTTCTTT.

The chain carries TRBV5-1 and TRBJ2-4; 8 nucleotides line up with TRBD2. J gave up 8 bases and V 3 bases, and 4 bases lay outside the gene matches. The CDR3 consists of 13 residues. Germline assignment: CDR1 SGHRS and CDR2 YFSETQ. Here the CDR3 DNA reads TGCGCCAGCAGCTCCCAGGGACTAGACATTCAGTACTTC. Encoded protein: CASSSQGLDIQYF.

This sequence joins TRBV6-5 and TRBJ2-2; 11 bases are shared with TRBD1. This CDR3 spans 15 amino acids. Germline V gene lookup returns CDR1 MNHEY and CDR2 SVGAGI. V lost 7 bases and J lost 5; bases outside the gene matches: 6. The CDR3 is CASTTGTGGTGELFF. CDR3 DNA sequence: TGTGCCAGCACCACCGGGACAGGGGGAACCGGGGAGCTGTTTTTT.

This chain uses TRBV5-1 with TRBJ1-2, with 8 bases identical to TRBD1. The ends lost 4 bases at V and 8 bases at J; junction bases unmatched: 10. Per germline, CDR1 SGHRS and CDR2 YFSETQ. The length of the CDR3 is 14 residues. This chain's CDR3 is CASSGQGLARGYTF. The CDR3 DNA follows: TGCGCCAGCAGCGGACAGGGATTGGCAAGAGGCTACACCTTC.

The V gene is TRBV5-1, the J gene TRBJ1-5, with 9 bases that match TRBD1. Looked up from germline, CDR1 is SGHRS and CDR2 is YFSETQ. V shed 0 bases and J 2 bases; nucleotides not matched to a gene: 3. The CDR3 totals 16 residues. CDR3 DNA: TGCGCCAGCAGCTTGGGACAGGGGGGTCGCAATCAGCCCCAGCATTTT. Translated: CASSLGQGGRNQPQHF.

The chain recombines TRBV6-5 with TRBJ1-4; 9 nucleotides match TRBD1. With 5 bases clipped from V and 7 bases from J, the junction kept 8 bases outside the gene matches. This CDR3 is built from 15 residues. In germline, CDR1 is MNHEY, CDR2 SVGAGI. The CDR3 spells CASSTRQGVPEKLFF. As DNA, the CDR3 is TGTGCCAGCAGTACTCGACAGGGGGTTCCTGAAAAACTGTTTTTT.

The gene calls are TRBV9 and TRBJ2-3; TRBD2 aligns across 11 bases. With V trimmed by 0 bases and J by 0 bases, 3 bases remained unmatched. The germline V gene encodes CDR1 SGDLS and CDR2 YYNGEE. The CDR3 runs to 17 residues. CDR3 in amino acids: CASSVGLAGISTDTQYF. The CDR3 DNA reads TGTGCCAGCAGCGTAGGACTAGCGGGGATTAGCACAGATACGCAGTATTTT.

V is TRBV18 and J is TRBJ2-1; 10 bases match TRBD2. V trimming: 2 bases; J trimming: 5 bases; junction bases outside the gene matches: 3. Germline V gene lookup returns CDR1 KGHSH and CDR2 LQKENI. The CDR3 covers 15 residues. CDR3 region: CASSPGLAGDNEQFF. The CDR3 DNA reads TGTGCCAGCTCACCAGGGCTAGCGGGGGACAATGAGCAGTTCTTC.

The rearrangement uses TRBV30 and TRBJ2-2; D may match TRBD1 or TRBD2 (5 bases each). The CDR3 totals 16 residues. V lost 5 bases, J lost 3 bases, and 19 bases lay in between. The V gene's germline CDR1 is GTSNPN and CDR2 SVGIG (reference sequence). CDR3 coding DNA: TGTGCCTGGGTCTTATCGGGGCTTAGGGACACCGGGGAGCTGTTTTTT. Its translation is CAWVLSGLRDTGELFF. Full variable domain (remainder filled in from reference TRBV30 and TRBJ2-2): SQTIHQWPATLVQPVGSPLSLECTVEGTSNPNLYWYRQAAGRGLQLLFYSVGIGQISSEVPQNLSASRPQDRQFILSSKKLLLSDSGFYLCAWVLSGLRDTGELFFGEGSRLTVL.

The V gene is TRBV12-3 or TRBV12-4, the J gene TRBJ2-1, with unresolved D. There are 13 residues in the CDR3. V lost 6 bases, J lost 8 bases, and 14 bases lay in between. CDR3 DNA: TGTGCCAGCAGAAACGGGCCACGGGATGAGCAGTTCTTC. Encoded protein: CASRNGPRDEQFF.

The chain carries TRBV19 and TRBJ1-6; tentatively, D is TRBD1 (5 bases). Trimming shortened V by 7 bases and J by 9 bases, and 22 bases separated the two germline ends. Germline-derived CDR1 and CDR2 are LNHDA and SQIVND (reference sequence). This CDR3 has 16 amino acids. The chain's CDR3 is CASNSKRGANASPLHF. CDR3 bases: TGTGCCAGTAATAGTAAGAGGGGCGCAAATGCTTCACCCCTCCACTTT.

The V gene is TRBV19, the J gene TRBJ2-3; D call uncertain. The germline gives CDR1 LNHDA, CDR2 SQIVND (reference sequence). Trimming cost V 7 bases and J 5 bases, with 16 bases left between them. CDR3 size: 14 residues. DNA of the CDR3: TGTGCCAGTACGCGCGGACGAGCAGGAGATACGCAGTATTTT. As protein: CASTRGRAGDTQYF. Full variable domain (outside the CDR3, taken from reference TRBV19 and TRBJ2-3): DGGITQSPKYLFRKEGQNVTLSCEQNLNHDAMYWYRQDPGQGLRLIYYSQIVNDFQKGDIAEGYSVSREKKESFPLTVTSAQKNPTAFYLCASTRGRAGDTQYFGPGTRLTVL.